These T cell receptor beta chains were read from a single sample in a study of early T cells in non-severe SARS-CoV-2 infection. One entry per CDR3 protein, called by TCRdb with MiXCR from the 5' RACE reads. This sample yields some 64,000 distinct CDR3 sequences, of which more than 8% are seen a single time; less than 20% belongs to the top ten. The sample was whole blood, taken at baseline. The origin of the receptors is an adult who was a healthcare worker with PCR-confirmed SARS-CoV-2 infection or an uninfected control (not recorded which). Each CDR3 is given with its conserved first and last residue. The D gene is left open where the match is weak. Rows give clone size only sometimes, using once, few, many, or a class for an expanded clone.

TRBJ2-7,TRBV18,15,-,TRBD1,CASSPTGPSIYEQYF,TGTGCCAGCTCACCGACAGGGCCTAGCATTTACGAGCAGTACTTC
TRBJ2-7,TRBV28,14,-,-,CANSLDGGVYEQYF,TGTGCCAACAGTCTCGACGGGGGAGTCTACGAGCAGTACTTC
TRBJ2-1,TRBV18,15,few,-,CASSPSTGASDEQFF,TGTGCCAGCTCACCATCTACGGGAGCTTCTGATGAGCAGTTCTTC
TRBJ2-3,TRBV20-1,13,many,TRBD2,CSVTSGGRDTQYF,TGCAGTGTGACTAGCGGGGGTCGGGATACGCAGTATTTT
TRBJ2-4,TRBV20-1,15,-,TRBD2,CSARISGSGKNIQYF,TGCAGTGCTCGGATTAGCGGGAGCGGCAAAAACATTCAGTACTTC
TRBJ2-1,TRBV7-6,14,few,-,CASSPHRVADEQFF,TGTGCCAGCAGCCCCCACAGGGTGGCGGATGAGCAGTTCTTC
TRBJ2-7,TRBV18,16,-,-,CASSPRSEMGAYEQYF,TGTGCCAGCTCACCACGGTCGGAGATGGGCGCCTACGAGCAGTACTTC
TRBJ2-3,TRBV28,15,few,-,CASSGIMGYTDTQYF,TGTGCCAGCAGTGGGATAATGGGGTACACAGATACGCAGTATTTT
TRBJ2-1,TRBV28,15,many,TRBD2,CASRRTSGRMNEQFF,TGTGCCAGCAGACGGACTAGCGGGAGAATGAATGAGCAGTTCTTC
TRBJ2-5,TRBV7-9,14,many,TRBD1,CASSTGTAGETQYF,TGTGCCAGCAGCACAGGGACAGCCGGAGAGACCCAGTACTTC
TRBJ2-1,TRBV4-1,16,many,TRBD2,CASSLTLAETYNEQFF,TGCGCCAGCAGCCTGACCCTAGCGGAGACCTACAATGAGCAGTTCTTC
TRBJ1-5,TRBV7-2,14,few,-,CASSLVLGNQPQHF,TGTGCCAGCAGCTTAGTTCTGGGCAATCAGCCCCAGCATTTT
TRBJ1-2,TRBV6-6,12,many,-,CASNTLNYGYTF,TGTGCCAGCAACACTCTAAACTATGGCTACACCTTC
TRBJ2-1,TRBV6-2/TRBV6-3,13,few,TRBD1,CASKIQGAVSQFF,TGTGCCAGCAAAATACAGGGGGCCGTTTCGCAGTTCTTC
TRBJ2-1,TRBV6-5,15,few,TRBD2,CASRKLAGSYNEQFF,TGTGCCAGCAGAAAACTAGCGGGCTCCTACAATGAGCAGTTCTTC